This T cell receptor beta chain is from a study of technical replicates of blood from a few donors. Profiling relied on immunoSEQ multiplex PCR, and the TCRdb table lists in-frame clones only, not all of them. This sample has around 80,000 clones, with about 97% found just once. This CDR3 is 11 amino acids long. V was shortened by 4 bases and J by 6 bases, with 4 bases between the two germline ends. CDR1 and CDR2 from the germline V gene are SEHNR and FQNEAQ (reference sequence). The V call is TRBV7-9, the J call TRBJ2-1, with D hard to call. What was sequenced was T cells isolated from PBMCs. The sequence was collected from a human donor in good health. The CDR3 sequence is CASSSFNEQFF. CDR3 bases: TGTGCCAGCAGCTCGTTCAATGAGCAGTTCTTC.